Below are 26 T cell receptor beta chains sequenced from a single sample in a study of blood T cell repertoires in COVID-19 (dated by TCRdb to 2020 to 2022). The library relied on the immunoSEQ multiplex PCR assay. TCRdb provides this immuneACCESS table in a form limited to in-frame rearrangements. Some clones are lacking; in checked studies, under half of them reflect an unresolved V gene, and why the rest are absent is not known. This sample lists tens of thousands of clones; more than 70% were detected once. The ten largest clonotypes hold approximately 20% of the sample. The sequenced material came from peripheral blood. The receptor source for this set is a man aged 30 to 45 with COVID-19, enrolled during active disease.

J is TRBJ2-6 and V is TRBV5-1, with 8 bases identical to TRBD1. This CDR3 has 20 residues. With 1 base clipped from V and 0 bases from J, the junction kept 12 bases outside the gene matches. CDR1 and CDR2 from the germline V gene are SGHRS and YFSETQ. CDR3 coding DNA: TGCGCCAGCAGCTTGACAGGGGGAGGACTCATGGGCTCTGGGGCCAACGTCCTGACTTTC. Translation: CASSLTGGGLMGSGANVLTF.

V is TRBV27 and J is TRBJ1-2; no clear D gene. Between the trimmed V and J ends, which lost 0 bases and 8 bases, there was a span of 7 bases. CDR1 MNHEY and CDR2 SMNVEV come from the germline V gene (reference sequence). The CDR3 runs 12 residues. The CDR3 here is CASSLSGRGYTF. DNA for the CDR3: TGTGCCAGCAGTTTATCAGGCAGGGGCTACACCTTC.

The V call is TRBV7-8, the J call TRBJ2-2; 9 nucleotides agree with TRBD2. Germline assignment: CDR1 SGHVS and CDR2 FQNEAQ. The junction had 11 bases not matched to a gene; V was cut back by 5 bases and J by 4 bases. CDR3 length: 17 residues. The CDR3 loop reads CASSPRPSGTITGELFF. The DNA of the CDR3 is TGTGCCAGCAGCCCGAGACCTAGCGGGACAATCACCGGGGAGCTGTTTTTT.

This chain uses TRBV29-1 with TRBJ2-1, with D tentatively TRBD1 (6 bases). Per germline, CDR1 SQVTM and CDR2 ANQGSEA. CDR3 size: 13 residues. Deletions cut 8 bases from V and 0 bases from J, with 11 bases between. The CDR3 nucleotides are TGCAGCTACGGGACAAACTCCTACAATGAGCAGTTCTTC. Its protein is CSYGTNSYNEQFF.

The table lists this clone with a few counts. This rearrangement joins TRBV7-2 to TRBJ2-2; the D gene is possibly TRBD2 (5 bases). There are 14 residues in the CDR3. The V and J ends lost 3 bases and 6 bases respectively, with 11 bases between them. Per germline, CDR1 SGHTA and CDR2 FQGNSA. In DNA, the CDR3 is TGTGCCAGCAGCTTGCTAGCAACCGCCGGGGAGCTGTTTTTT. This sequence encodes CASSLLATAGELFF.

DNA for the CDR3: TGTGCCAGCAGTTCGACTAGCGGGAGAAGCACAGATACGCAGTATTTT. Translating it yields CASSSTSGRSTDTQYF. This rearrangement joins TRBV6-6 to TRBJ2-3; 12 positions match TRBD2. This CDR3 has 16 amino acids. Germline V gene lookup returns CDR1 MNHNY and CDR2 SVGAGI (reference sequence). V trimming: 4 bases; J trimming: 0 bases; junction bases outside the gene matches: 2.

This chain's CDR3 is CASSLNSNSPLHF. CDR3 nucleotides: TGTGCCAGCAGCCTCAACAGTAATTCACCCCTCCACTTT. This chain connects TRBV11-3 to TRBJ1-6; no clear D. With 5 bases removed from V and 6 bases from J, the gap between germline ends came to 8 bases. Germline values: CDR1 SGHNT, CDR2 YENEEA. This CDR3 spans 13 amino acids.

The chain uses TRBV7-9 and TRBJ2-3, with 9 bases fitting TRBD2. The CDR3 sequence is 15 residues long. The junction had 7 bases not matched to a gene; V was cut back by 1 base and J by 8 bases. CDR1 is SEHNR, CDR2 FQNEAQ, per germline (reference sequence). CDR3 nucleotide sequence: TGTGCCAGCAGCTTAGAAGCGGGAGGCTGGGGTACGCAGTATTTT. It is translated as CASSLEAGGWGTQYF.

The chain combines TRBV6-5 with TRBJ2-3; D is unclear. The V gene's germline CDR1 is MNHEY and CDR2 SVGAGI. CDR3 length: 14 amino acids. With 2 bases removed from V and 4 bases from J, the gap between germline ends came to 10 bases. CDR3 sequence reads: CASSYSRVSDTQYF. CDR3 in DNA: TGTGCCAGCAGTTACAGCCGGGTCTCAGATACGCAGTATTTT.

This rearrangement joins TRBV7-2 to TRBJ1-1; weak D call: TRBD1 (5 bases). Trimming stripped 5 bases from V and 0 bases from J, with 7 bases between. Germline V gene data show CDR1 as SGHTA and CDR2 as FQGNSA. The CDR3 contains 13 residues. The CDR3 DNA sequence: TGTGCCAGCAGCGAGACAGTGAACACTGAAGCTTTCTTT. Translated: CASSETVNTEAFF.

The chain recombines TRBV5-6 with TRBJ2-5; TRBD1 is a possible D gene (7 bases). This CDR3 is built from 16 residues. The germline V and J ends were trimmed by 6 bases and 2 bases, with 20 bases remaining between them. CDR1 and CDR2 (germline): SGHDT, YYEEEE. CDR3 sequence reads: CASTLGAGTEQETQYF. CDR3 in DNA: TGTGCCAGCACCCTTGGGGCGGGGACAGAACAAGAGACCCAGTACTTC. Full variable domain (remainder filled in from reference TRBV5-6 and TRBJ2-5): DAGVTQSPTHLIKTRGQQVTLRCSPKSGHDTVSWYQQALGQGPQFIFQYYEEEERQRGNFPDRFSGHQFPNYSSELNVNALLLGDSALYLCASTLGAGTEQETQYFGPGTRLLVL.

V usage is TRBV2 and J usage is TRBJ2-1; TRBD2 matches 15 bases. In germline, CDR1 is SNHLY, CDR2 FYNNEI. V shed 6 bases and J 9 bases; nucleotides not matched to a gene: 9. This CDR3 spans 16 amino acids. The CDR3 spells CASRLRTSGGEGEQFF. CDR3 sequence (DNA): TGTGCCAGCAGACTAAGGACTAGCGGGGGGGAGGGTGAGCAGTTCTTC.

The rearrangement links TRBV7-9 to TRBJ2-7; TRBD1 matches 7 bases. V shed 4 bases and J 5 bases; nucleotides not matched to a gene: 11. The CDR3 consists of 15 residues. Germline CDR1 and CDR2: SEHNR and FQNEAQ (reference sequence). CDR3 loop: CASSSRQGVENEQYF. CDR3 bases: TGTGCCAGCAGCTCCAGACAGGGTGTTGAAAACGAGCAGTACTTC.

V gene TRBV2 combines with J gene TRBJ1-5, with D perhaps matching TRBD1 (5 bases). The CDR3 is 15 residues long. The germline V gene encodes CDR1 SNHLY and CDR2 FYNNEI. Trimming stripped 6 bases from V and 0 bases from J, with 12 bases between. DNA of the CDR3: TGTGCCAGCAGGGCGGACACGTTTAGCAATCAGCCCCAGCATTTT. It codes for CASRADTFSNQPQHF.

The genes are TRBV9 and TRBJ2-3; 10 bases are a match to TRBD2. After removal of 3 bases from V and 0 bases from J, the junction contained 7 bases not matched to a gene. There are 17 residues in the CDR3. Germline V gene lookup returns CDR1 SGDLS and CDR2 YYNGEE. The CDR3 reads CASSANSGRISTDTQYF. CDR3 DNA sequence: TGTGCCAGCAGCGCTAATAGCGGGAGGATCAGCACAGATACGCAGTATTTT. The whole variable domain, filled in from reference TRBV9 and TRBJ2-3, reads DSGVTQTPKHLITATGQRVTLRCSPRSGDLSVYWYQQSLDQGLQFLIQYYNGEERAKGNILERFSAQQFPDLHSELNLSSLELGDSALYFCASSANSGRISTDTQYFGPGTRLTVL.

The CDR3 sequence is CASGQTTYTDTQYF. The CDR3 bases are TGTGCCAGCGGGCAGACAACCTACACAGATACGCAGTATTTT. The rearrangement links TRBV5-8 to TRBJ2-3; no definite D call. The CDR3 has 14 residues. Trimming shortened V by 7 bases and J by 2 bases, and 14 bases separated the two germline ends. Looked up from germline, CDR1 is SGHTS and CDR2 is YDEGEE.

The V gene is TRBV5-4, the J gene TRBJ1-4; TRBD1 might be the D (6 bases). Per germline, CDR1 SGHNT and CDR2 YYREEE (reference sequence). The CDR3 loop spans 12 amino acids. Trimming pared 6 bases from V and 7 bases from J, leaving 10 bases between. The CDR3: CASKGDSEKLFF. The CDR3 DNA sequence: TGTGCCAGCAAGGGGGATAGTGAAAAACTGTTTTTT.

CDR3 loop: CASSSGTGMANEKLFF. In DNA form, the CDR3 reads TGTGCCAGCAGCTCCGGGACAGGGATGGCTAATGAAAAACTGTTTTTT. The V and J genes are TRBV5-6 and TRBJ1-4; 9 bases are a match to TRBD1. CDR3 length equals 16 residues. Trimming cost V 3 bases and J 3 bases; bases outside gene matches: 6. Germline CDR1 and CDR2: SGHDT and YYEEEE.

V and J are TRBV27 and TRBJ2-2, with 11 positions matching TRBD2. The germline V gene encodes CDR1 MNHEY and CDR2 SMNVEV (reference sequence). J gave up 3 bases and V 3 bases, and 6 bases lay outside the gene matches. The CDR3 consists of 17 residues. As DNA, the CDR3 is TGTGCCAGCAGTTTCCGAGGGACTAGCGGATACACCGGGGAGCTGTTTTTT. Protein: CASSFRGTSGYTGELFF.

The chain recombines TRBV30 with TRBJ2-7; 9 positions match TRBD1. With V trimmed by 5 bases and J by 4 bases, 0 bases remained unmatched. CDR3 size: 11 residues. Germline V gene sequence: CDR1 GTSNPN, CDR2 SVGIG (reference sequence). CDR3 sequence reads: CAWGQGYEQYF. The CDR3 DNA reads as TGTGCCTGGGGACAGGGGTACGAGCAGTACTTC.

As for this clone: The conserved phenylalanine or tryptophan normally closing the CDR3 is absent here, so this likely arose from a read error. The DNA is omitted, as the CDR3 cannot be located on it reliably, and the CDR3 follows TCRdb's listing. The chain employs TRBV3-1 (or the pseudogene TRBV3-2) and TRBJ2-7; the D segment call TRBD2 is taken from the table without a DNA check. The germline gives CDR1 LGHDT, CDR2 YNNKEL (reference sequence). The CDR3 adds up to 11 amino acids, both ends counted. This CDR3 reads CASSQDQGGFL.

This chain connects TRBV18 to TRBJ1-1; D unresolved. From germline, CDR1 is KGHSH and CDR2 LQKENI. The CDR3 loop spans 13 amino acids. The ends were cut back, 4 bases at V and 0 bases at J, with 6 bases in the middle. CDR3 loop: CASSLGLNTEAFF. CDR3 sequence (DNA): TGTGCCAGCTCACTCGGTTTGAACACTGAAGCTTTCTTT.

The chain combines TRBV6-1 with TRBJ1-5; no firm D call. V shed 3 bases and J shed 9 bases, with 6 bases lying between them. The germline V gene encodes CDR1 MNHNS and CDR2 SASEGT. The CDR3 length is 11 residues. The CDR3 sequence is CASSDSGPQHF. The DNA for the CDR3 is TGTGCCAGCAGTGATAGTGGGCCCCAGCATTTT.

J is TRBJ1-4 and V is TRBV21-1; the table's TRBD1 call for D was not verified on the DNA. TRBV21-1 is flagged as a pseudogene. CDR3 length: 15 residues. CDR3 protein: CASSKVGRTNEKLFF. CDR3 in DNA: TGTGCCAGCAGCAAAGTGGGGCGCACTAATGAAAAACTGTTTTTT.

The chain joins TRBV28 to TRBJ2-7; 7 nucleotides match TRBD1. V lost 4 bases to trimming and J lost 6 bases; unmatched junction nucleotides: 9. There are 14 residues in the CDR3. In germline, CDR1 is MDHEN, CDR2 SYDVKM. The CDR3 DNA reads TGTGCCAGCAGTTATAGGGGGCTAGTCTCCGAGCAGTACTTC. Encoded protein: CASSYRGLVSEQYF.

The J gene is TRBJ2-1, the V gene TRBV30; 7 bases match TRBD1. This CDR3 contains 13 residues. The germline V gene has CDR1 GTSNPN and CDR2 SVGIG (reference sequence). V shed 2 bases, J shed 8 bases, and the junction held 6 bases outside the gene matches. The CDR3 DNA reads TGTGCCTGGAGTCAACATACAGGGGATGAGCAGTTCTTC. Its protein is CAWSQHTGDEQFF.